This T cell receptor beta chain was sequenced for a study of OX40 agonist ivuxolimab in advanced cancers. The data were produced by immunoSEQ multiplex PCR, yet TCRdb's version contains in-frame clones alone and is incomplete. This table holds 13,000 or so clones, roughly three quarters found once. Germline V CDR1 and CDR2: LGHNA, YSLEER. Trimming at V came to 2 bases and at J to 7 bases, leaving 19 bases not matched to a gene. This CDR3 comprises 19 residues. The chain has TRBV4-3 and TRBJ2-7, with 11 bases fitting TRBD1. The clonotype was recovered from an adult with an advanced solid tumor such as melanoma, head and neck, liver or kidney cancer. The material was CD4+ or CD8+ T cells sorted from blood, obtained in a trial of the OX40 agonist ivuxolimab. The CDR3 sequence is CASSQRIFGFGTGGGEQYF. In DNA form, the CDR3 reads TGCGCCAGCAGCCAACGAATCTTTGGGTTCGGGACAGGGGGTGGTGAGCAGTACTTC.